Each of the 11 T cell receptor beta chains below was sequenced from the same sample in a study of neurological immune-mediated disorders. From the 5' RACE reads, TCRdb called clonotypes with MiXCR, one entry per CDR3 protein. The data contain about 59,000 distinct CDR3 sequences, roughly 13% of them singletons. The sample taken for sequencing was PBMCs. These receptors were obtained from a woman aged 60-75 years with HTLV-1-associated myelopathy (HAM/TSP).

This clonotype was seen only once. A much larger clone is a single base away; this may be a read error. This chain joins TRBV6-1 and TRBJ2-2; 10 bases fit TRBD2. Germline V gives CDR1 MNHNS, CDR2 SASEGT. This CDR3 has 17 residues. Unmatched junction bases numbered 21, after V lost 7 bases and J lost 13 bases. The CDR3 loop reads CASILWASGSLSPWLFF. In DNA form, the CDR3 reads TGTGCCAGCATCCTGTGGGCTAGCGGGAGCCTCTCCCCGTGGCTGTTTTTT.

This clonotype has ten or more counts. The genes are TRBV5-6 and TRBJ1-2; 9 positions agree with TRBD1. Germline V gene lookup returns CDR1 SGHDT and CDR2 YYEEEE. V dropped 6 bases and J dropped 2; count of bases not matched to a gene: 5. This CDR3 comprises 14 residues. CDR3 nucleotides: TGTGCCAGCACCGAGGGACAGGGAAACTATGGCTACACCTTC. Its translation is CASTEGQGNYGYTF.

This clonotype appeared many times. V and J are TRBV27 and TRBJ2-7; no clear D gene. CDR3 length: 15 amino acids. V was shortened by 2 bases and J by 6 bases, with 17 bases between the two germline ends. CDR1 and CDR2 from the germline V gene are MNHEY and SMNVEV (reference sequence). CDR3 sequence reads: CASSLRREYPSEQYF. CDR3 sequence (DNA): TGTGCCAGCAGTTTAAGAAGAGAGTATCCATCCGAGCAGTACTTC.

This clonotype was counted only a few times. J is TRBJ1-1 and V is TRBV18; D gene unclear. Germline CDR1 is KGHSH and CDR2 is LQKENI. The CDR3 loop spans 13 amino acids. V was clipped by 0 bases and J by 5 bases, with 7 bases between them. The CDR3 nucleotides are TGTGCCAGCTCACCACCAGGTAGGACTGAAGCTTTCTTT. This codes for CASSPPGRTEAFF.

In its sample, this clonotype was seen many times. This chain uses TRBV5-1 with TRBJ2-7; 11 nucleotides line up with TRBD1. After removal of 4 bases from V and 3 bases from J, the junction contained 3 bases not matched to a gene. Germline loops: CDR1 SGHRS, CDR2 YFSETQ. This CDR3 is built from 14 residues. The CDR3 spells CASSSGTGGYEQYF. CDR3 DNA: TGCGCCAGCAGCAGCGGGACAGGGGGCTACGAGCAGTACTTC.

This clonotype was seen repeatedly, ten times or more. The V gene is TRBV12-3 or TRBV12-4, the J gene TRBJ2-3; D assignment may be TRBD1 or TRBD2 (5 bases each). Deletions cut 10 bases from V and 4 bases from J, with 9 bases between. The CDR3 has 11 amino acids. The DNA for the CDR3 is TGTGCCATGAGGGGTTCAGATACGCAGTATTTT. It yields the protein CAMRGSDTQYF.

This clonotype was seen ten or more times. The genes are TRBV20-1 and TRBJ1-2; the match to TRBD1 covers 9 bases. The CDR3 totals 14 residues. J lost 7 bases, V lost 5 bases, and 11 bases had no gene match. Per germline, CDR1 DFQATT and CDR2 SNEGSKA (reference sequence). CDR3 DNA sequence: TGCAGTGCTTATACCGGGACAGGGAAGTTTGGCTACACCTTC. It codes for CSAYTGTGKFGYTF.

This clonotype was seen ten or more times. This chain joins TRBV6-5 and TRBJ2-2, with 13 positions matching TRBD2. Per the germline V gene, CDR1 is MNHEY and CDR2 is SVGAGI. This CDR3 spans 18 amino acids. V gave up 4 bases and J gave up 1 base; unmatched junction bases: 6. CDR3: CASSLGTSGILNTGELFF. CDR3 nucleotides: TGTGCCAGCAGTTTAGGGACTAGCGGGATCTTGAACACCGGGGAGCTGTTTTTT.

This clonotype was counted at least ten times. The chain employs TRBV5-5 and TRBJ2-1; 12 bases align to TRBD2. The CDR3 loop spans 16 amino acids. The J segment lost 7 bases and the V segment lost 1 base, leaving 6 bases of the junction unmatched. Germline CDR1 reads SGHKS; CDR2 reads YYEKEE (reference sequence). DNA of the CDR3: TGTGCCAGCAGCTTGATCGGACTAGCGGGAATGAATGAGCAGTTCTTC. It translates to CASSLIGLAGMNEQFF.

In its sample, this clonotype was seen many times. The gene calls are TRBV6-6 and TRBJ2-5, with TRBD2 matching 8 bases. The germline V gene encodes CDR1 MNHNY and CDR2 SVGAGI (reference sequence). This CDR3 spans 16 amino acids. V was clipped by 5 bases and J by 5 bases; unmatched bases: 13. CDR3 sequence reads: CASSDQLPGGRETQYF. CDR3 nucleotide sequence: TGTGCCAGCAGTGATCAACTCCCGGGAGGGAGGGAGACCCAGTACTTC.

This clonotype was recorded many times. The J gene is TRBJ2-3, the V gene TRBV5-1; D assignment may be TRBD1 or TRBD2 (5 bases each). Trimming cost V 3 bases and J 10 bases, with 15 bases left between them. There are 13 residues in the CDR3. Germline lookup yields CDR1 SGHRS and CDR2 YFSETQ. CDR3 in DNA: TGCGCCAGCAGCTCCAGGGACGGAAGTTCGCAGTATTTT. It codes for CASSSRDGSSQYF.